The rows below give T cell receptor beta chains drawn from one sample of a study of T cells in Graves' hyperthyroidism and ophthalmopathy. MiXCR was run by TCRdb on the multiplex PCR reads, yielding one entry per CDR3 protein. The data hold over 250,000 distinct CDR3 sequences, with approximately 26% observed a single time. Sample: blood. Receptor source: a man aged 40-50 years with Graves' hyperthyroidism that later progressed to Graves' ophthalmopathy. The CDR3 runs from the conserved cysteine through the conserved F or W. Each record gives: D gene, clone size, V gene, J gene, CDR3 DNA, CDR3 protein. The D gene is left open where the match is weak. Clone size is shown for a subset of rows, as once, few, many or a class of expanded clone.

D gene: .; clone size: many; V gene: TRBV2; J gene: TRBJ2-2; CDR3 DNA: TGTGCCAGCAGTGAAGTGGCTGACACACCCACCGGGGAGCTGTTTTTT; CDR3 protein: CASSEVADTPTGELFF
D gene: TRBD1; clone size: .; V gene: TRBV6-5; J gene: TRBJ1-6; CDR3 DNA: TGTGCCAGCAGTTACTCCGGACAGGGGGCTAGCTCCTATAATTCACCCCTCCACTTT; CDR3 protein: CASSYSGQGASSYNSPLHF
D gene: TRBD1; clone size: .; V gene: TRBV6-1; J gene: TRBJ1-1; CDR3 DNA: TGTGCCAGCAACGAAAACCGACAGGGTCGGGGGAACACTGAAGCTTTCTTT; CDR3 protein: CASNENRQGRGNTEAFF
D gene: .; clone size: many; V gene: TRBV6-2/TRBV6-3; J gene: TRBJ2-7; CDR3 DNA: TGTGCCAGCAGTCCCGACGGAACCTACGAGCAGTACTTC; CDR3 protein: CASSPDGTYEQYF
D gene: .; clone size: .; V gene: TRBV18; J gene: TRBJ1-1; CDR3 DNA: TGTGCCAGCTCACCACCGGACCAACCGGTAGCTTTCTTT; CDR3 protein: CASSPPDQPVAFF
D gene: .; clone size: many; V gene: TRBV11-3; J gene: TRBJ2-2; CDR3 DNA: TGTGCCAGCAGCCCGGGGGACAGTGGGGCCGGGGAGCTGTTTTTT; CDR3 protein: CASSPGDSGAGELFF
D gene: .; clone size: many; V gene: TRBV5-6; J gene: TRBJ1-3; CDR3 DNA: TGTGCCAGCAGCCGGACACTCTCTGGAAACACCATATATTTT; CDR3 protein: CASSRTLSGNTIYF
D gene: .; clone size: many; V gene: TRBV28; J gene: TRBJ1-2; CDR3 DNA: TGTGCCAGCAGTTTAATACGTTTGGGGGTTAATGGCTACACCTTC; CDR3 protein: CASSLIRLGVNGYTF
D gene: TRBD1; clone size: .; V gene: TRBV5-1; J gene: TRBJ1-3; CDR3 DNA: TGCGCCAGCAGCTTCCAGGGGGCCGCTGGATCTGGAAACACCATATATTTT; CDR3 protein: CASSFQGAAGSGNTIYF
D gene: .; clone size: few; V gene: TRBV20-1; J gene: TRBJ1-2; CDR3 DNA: TGCAGTGCTAGTTTGGGACCCCTCTATGGCTACACCTTC; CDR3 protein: CSASLGPLYGYTF
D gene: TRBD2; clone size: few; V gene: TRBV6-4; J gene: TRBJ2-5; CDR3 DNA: TGTGCCAGCAAAAAGGGACTAGCGGGATTAGAGACCCAGTACTTC; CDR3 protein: CASKKGLAGLETQYF
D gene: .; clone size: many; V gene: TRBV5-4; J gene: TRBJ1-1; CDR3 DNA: TGTGCCAGCAGCCCTACGGACCACCCGAACACTGAAGCTTTCTTT; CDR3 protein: CASSPTDHPNTEAFF
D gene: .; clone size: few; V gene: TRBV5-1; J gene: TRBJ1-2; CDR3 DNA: TGCGCCAGCTACCGCCCCGGGACAAAGACCACTAACTATGGCTACACCTTC; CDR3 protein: CASYRPGTKTTNYGYTF
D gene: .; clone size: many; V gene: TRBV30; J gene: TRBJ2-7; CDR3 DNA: TGTGCCTGGAGGACGGCACGGGCGTCCTACGAGCAGTACTTC; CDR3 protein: CAWRTARASYEQYF
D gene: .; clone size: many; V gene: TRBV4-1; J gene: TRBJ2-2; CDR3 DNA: TGCGCCAGCAGCCAGGCTAGATCGGGGTCCGGGGAGCTGTTTTTT; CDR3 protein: CASSQARSGSGELFF
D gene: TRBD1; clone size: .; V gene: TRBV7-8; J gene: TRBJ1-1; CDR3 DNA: TGTGCCAGCAGCTCGGGGCCCGGGACAGGGGAAGCTTTCTTT; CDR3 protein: CASSSGPGTGEAFF
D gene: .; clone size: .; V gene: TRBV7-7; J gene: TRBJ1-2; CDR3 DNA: TGTGCTAGCACCCCAACAGGGATCTATGGCTACACCTTC; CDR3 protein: CASTPTGIYGYTF
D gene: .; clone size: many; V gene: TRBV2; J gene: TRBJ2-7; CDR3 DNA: TGTGCCAGCAGTAATAACAGGCCCTCCGAGCAGTACTTC; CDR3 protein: CASSNNRPSEQYF
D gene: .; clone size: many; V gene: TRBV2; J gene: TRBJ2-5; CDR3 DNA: TGTGCCAGCAGTGAGGACAGTTGGGAGACCCAGTACTTC; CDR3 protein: CASSEDSWETQYF
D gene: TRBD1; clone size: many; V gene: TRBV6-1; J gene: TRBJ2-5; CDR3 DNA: TGTGCCAGCAGTCCCCAGGGGGCAGGCCCCCAAGAGACCCAGTACTTC; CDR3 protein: CASSPQGAGPQETQYF
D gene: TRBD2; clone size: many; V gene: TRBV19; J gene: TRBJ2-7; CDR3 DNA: TGTGCCAGTAGTACCGGACTAGATTACGAGCAGTACTTC; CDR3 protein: CASSTGLDYEQYF
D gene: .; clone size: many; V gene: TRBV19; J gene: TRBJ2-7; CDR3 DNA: TGTGCCACCAAAGTGACGGGGGCCCCCTACGAGCAGTACTTC; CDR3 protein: CATKVTGAPYEQYF
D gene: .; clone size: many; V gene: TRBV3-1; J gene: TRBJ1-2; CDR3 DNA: TGTGCCAGCAGCCAAGATTTGGCAGGGAACTATGGCTACACCTTC; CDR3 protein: CASSQDLAGNYGYTF
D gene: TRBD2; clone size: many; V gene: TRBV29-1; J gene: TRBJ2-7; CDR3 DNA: TGCAGCGTTGCGCGGGGGGCATCCTACGAGCAGTACTTC; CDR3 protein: CSVARGASYEQYF
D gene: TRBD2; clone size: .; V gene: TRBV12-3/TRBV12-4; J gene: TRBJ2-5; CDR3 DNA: TGTGCCAGCAGTCGACTAGCGGGAGACATGGAGACCCAGTACTTC; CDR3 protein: CASSRLAGDMETQYF
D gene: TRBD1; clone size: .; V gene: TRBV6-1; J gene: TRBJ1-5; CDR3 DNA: TGTGCCAGCAGTGCAGGGGGCCATCAGCCCCAGCATTTT; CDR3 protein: CASSAGGHQPQHF
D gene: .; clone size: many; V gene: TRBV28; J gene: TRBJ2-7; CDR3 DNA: TGTGCCAGCAGCCCCCGGCTCGGTTCCCCCTACGAGCAGTACTTC; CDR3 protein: CASSPRLGSPYEQYF
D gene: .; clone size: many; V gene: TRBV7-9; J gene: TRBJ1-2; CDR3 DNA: TGTGCCAGCAGCTTAGCGGTTTGGAGGGGCTACACCTTC; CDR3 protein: CASSLAVWRGYTF
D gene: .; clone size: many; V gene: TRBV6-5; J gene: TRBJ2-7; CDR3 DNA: TGTGCCAGCAGTTACTCGGGTCAGGGGGGTTACGAGCAGTACTTC; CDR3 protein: CASSYSGQGGYEQYF
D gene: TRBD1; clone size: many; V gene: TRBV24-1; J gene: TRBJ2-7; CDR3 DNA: TGTGCCACCAGTGATTCGGACAGGGACGAGCAGTACTTC; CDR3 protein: CATSDSDRDEQYF
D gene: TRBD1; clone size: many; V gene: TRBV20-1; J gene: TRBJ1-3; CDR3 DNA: TGCAGTGCTAGGGGGACAGAGGGAAACACCATATATTTT; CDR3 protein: CSARGTEGNTIYF
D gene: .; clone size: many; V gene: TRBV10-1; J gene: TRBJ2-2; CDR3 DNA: TGCGCCAGCAGGGGAACTAGCACCGGGGAGCTGTTTTTT; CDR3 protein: CASRGTSTGELFF
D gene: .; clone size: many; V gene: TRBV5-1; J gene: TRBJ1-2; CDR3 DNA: TGCGCCAGCAGCTTGCCATCTGAAACTAACTATGGCTACACCTTC; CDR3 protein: CASSLPSETNYGYTF
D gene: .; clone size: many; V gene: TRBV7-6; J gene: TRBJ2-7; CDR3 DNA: TGTGCCAGCAGCCAAGCCGGAGCCTACGAGCAGTACTTC; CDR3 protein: CASSQAGAYEQYF
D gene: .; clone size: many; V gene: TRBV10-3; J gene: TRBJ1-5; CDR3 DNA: TGTGCCATCAGTGAGTCTTCCAATCAGCCCCAGCATTTT; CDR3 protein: CAISESSNQPQHF
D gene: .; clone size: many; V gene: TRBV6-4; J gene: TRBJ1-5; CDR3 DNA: TGTGCCAGCAGTGACTCCCGCAGGGCTCATCAGCCCCAGCATTTT; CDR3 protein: CASSDSRRAHQPQHF
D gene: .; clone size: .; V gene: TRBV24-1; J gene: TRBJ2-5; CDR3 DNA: TGTGCCACCAGTGATTCCGGGACAACGACGATAGGGACCCAGTACTTC; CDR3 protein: CATSDSGTTTIGTQYF
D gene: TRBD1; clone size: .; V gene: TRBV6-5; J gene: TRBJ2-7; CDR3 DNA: TGTGCCAGGAGTTACTCGGGGACAGCCTACGAGCAGTACTTC; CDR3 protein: CARSYSGTAYEQYF
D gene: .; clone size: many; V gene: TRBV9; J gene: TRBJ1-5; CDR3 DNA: TGTGCCAGCAGCGTAGCTGGGTGGGCGGATAGCAATCAGCCCCAGCATTTT; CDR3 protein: CASSVAGWADSNQPQHF
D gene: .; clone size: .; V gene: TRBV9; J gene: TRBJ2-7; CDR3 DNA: TGTGCCAGCAGCGTGTCAGGACGGACCTACGAGCAGTACTTC; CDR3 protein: CASSVSGRTYEQYF
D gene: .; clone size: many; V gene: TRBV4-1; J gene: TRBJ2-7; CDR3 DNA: TGCGCCAGCAGCCAAGATTACCGAGGCCACGAGCAGTACTTC; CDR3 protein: CASSQDYRGHEQYF